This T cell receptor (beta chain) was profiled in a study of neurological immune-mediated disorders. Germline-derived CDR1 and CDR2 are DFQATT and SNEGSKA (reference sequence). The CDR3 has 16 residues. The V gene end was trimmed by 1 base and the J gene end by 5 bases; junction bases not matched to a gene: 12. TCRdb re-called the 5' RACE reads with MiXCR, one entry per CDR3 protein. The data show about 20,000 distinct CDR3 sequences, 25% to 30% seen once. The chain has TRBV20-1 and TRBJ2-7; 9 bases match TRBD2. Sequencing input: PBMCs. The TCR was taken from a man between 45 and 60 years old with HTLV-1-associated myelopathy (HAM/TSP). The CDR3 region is CSARGNSGGVRHEQYF. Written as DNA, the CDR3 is TGCAGTGCTAGAGGAAATAGCGGGGGTGTTCGCCACGAGCAGTACTTC.